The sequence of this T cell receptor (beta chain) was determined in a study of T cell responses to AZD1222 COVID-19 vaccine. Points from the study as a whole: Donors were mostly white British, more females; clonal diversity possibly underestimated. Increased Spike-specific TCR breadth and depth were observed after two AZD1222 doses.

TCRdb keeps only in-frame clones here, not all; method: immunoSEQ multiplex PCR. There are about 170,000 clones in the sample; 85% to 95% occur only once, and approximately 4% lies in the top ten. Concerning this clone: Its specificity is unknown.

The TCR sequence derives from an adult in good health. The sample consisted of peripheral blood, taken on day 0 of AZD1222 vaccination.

CDR3 loop: CATSPGPSNTGELFF. The CDR3, as DNA: TGTGCCACCAGTCCCGGACCGTCGAACACCGGGGAGCTGTTTTTT. The V gene is TRBV24-1, the J gene TRBJ2-2; no definite D call. V lost 6 bases, J lost 0 bases, and 10 bases lay in between. Germline CDR1 reads KGHDR; CDR2 reads SFDVKD. CDR3 length: 15 residues.